This TCR beta chain was captured by sequencing in a study of vaccination and CD4 T cells after COVID-19. In the study overall: Controls used CEFX viral epitopes (positive), HIV-1 Nef peptides (negative), or no peptide. Findings of the study overall: Convalescent patients had a median roughly 87% of reactive clones appearing only post-vaccination.

On this clonotype itself: What it binds is not known.

Stated treatment: approximately nine-day PBMC culture with coronavirus spike peptide pools or control peptides (ViraFEST assay). It was before the COVID-19 pandemic (2011-2018) that the unexposed donor's CD4+ T cells were collected. These CD4+ T cells came from roughly nine-day cultures by negative selection. The Oncomine TCR Beta short-read assay generated sequence data from the DNA of cultured CD4+ T cells. TCRdb itself ran the PCR reads through MiXCR, one entry per CDR3 protein. This sample has about 7,200 distinct CDR3 sequences, with around 41% found just once. This sequence was found in a human donor in good health. The sequenced sample consisted of CD4+ T cells from blood, cultured in vitro.

The CDR3 reads CASSPKGPDTQYF. The CDR3, as DNA: TGTGCCAGCAGCCCCAAGGGACCAGATACGCAGTATTTT. This chain uses TRBV7-9 with TRBJ2-3; D tentatively fits TRBD1 or TRBD2 (5 bases each). Germline assignment: CDR1 SEHNR and CDR2 FQNEAQ (reference sequence). This CDR3 contains 13 residues. The V end lost 5 bases, the J end lost 4 bases, and 10 bases lay between the germline ends. Full variable domain (outside the CDR3, taken from reference TRBV7-9 and TRBJ2-3): DTGVSQNPRHKITKRGQNVTFRCDPISEHNRLYWYRQTLGQGPEFLTYFQNEAQLEKSRLLSDRFSAERPKGSFSTLEIQRTEQGDSAMYLCASSPKGPDTQYFGPGTRLTVL.